One and the same sample provided the 5 T cell receptor beta chains below, sequenced in a study of lung T cells in sarcoidosis with Löfgren's syndrome. TCRdb re-derived calls from the reads in MiXCR, one entry per CDR3 protein. The data show tens of thousands of distinct CDR3 sequences, roughly 20% seen once. The sequenced sample was CD4+ T cells from PBMCs. The receptor set was obtained from a human donor with sarcoidosis (Löfgren's syndrome or another form), or a control subject (not recorded which).

A remark on this clonotype: A read error may produce the germline difference seen at one junction end. The rearrangement joins TRBV7-3 to TRBJ1-5; TRBD1 matches 10 bases. This CDR3 comprises 16 residues. Germline V gene sequence: CDR1 SGHTA, CDR2 FQGTGA. The DNA of the CDR3 is TGTGCCAGCACGCCAAGGGGACAGGGGATTCTTCAGCCCCAGCAATTT. Encoded protein: CASTPRGQGILQPQQF.

About this clonotype: A much larger clone differs from this one at a single base, so this may be a read error. The J gene is TRBJ1-2, the V gene TRBV27; D is ambiguous. Looked up from germline, CDR1 is MNHEY and CDR2 is SMNVEV (reference sequence). The CDR3 spans 14 residues. Trimming removed 3 bases at V and 5 bases at J, with 13 bases between. CDR3 nucleotide sequence: TGTGCCAGCAGTTTTGTTGGGATGGGATATGGCTACACCTTC. Translating it yields CASSFVGMGYGYTF.

In regard to this clonotype: Just one base apart from a much larger clone, this may be a read error. The chain recombines TRBV27 with TRBJ2-1; 8 bases line up with TRBD2. The germline CDR1 and CDR2 sequences are MNHEY and SMNVEV (reference sequence). There are 17 residues in the CDR3. CDR3 DNA: TGTGCCAACAGTCTGGACCTCCCGGGGGGGGCCAGGAATGAGCAGTTCTTC. Its protein product is CANSLDLPGGARNEQFF.

This clonotype appeared many times. DNA for the CDR3: TGCAGTGCTAGACCCGGGACAGGGGGCCTCAATTCACCCCTCCACTTT. Its translation: CSARPGTGGLNSPLHF. V usage is TRBV20-1 and J usage is TRBJ1-6, with TRBD1 matching over 12 bases. CDR1 and CDR2 from the germline V gene are DFQATT and SNEGSKA (reference sequence). CDR3 size: 16 residues. The V and J ends lost 2 bases and 7 bases, in that order; junction bases with no gene match: 6.

This clonotype was picked up many times. The CDR3 is CSARRDPQNTEAFF. CDR3 nucleotides: TGCAGTGCTAGAAGGGACCCTCAGAACACTGAAGCTTTCTTT. The rearrangement uses TRBV20-1 and TRBJ1-1; TRBD1 might be the D (5 bases). The CDR3 loop spans 14 amino acids. V was shortened by 2 bases and J by 1 base, with 11 bases between the two germline ends. Looked up from germline, CDR1 is DFQATT and CDR2 is SNEGSKA (reference sequence).